This T cell receptor (beta chain) was identified during a study of blood T cell repertoires in COVID-19. Study as a whole: COVID-19 samples from acute and convalescent phases originated in the United States, Italy and Spain. PBMCs, B-cell-depleted T cells, or T cells provided the cDNA or gDNA that made up the material.

There are 13 residues in the CDR3. From germline, CDR1 is SNHLY and CDR2 FYNNEI. As handled by the study authors: For nucleated cells, counts were estimated from reference gene primer amplification. TCRdb's table, derived via immunoSEQ multiplex PCR, lists solely in-frame clones and lacks some. The DNA gave D and trimming, while V, J and clone size come from that table. The sample has about 110,000 clones; 80% to 90% are singletons. Turning to this clone: One junction end does not reproduce the germline sequence, and a read error may be involved.

The source material was peripheral blood. The V call is TRBV2, the J call TRBJ1-4; a possible D gene is TRBD1 (6 bases). The clonotype originates from a human donor in a cohort sampled during active COVID-19. CDR3 amino acids: CASTKDRIEGESF. As DNA, the CDR3 is TGTGCCAGCACCAAAGACAGGATCGAGGGCGAGAGCTTT.